This TCR beta chain was identified during a study of cytomegalovirus exposure and HLA in healthy donors. Notes on the study in general: Cytomegalovirus association was assigned to over 150 TCR beta chains. With high specificity and sensitivity, the classifier reportedly diagnosed cytomegalovirus status. A likely sequencing artifact accounted for one observed cluster of highly shared sequence variants.

It was with 60 Vbeta and 13 Jbeta primers that the PCR ran. Data came from immunoSEQ multiplex PCR; TCRdb stores just in-frame clones and leaves some out. In the table there are approximately 210,000 clones, roughly 83% of which are singletons. In nominal health when sampled, donors likely had unrecorded immune exposures nonetheless. A few counts support this clone. Its antigen is unidentified. Trimming removed 3 bases from V and 6 bases from J, with 14 bases in between. Germline V lookup: CDR1 MDHEN, CDR2 SYDVKM. The CDR3 is made up of 14 amino acids. The sequence derives from a male donor in good health and CMV-seropositive. The chain employs TRBV28 and TRBJ1-1; tentatively, D is TRBD1 (6 bases). The sequenced material came from PBMCs. DNA of the CDR3: TGTGCCAGCAGTTTGAGGGGGGGTAAGGCTGAAGCTTTCTTT. It translates to CASSLRGGKAEAFF.